The 28 T cell receptor beta chains below come from one sample, sequenced in a study of T cells after yellow fever vaccination. TCRdb fed the 5' RACE reads into MiXCR, producing one record per CDR3 protein. The table shows 200,000 or so distinct CDR3 sequences, with 5.5% to 8.5% occurring only once. Source: CD4+ T cells sorted from PBMCs, taken on the day of the yellow fever booster vaccination. The receptors originated from a man aged 25 to 45 who received the YFV17D yellow fever vaccine.

This clonotype has only a few counts. This sequence joins TRBV6-2 or TRBV6-3 and TRBJ2-2; D is uncertain. This CDR3 is built from 14 residues. Germline values: CDR1 MNHEY, CDR2 SVGEGT. Trimming removed 7 bases at V and 6 bases at J, with 15 bases between. The CDR3 DNA follows: TGTGCCAGCAAAGTTCTCTCGGCCCCCGGGGAGCTGTTTTTT. This encodes CASKVLSAPGELFF.

This clonotype was recorded a few times. This chain connects TRBV4-3 to TRBJ2-1; D not certain. The V end lost 0 bases, the J end lost 9 bases, and 9 bases lay between the germline ends. The CDR3 has 13 amino acids. CDR1 is LGHNA and CDR2 is YSLEER in the germline V gene. CDR3 sequence: CASSQDPLREQFF. In DNA, the CDR3 is TGCGCCAGCAGCCAAGATCCCCTCCGTGAGCAGTTCTTC.

This clonotype has ten or more counts. The gene calls are TRBV4-2 and TRBJ2-7; maybe TRBD2 (5 bases). Trimming cost V 5 bases and J 3 bases, with 17 bases left between them. From germline, CDR1 is LGHNA and CDR2 YNFKEQ. CDR3 length: 15 residues. In DNA form, the CDR3 reads TGTGCCAGCAGCGCGGGCGGGTTGGAGGTCTACGAGCAGTACTTC. This codes for CASSAGGLEVYEQYF.

This clonotype was detected many times. The chain joins TRBV15 to TRBJ2-2; D is uncertain. The CDR3 consists of 13 residues. Looked up from germline, CDR1 is LNHNV and CDR2 is YYDKDF (reference sequence). V lost 3 bases and J 5 bases, leaving 7 bases between the germline ends. Written as DNA, the CDR3 is TGTGCCACCAGCAGGGCCTGGACCGGGGAGCTGTTTTTT. Its translation: CATSRAWTGELFF.

This clonotype was counted at least ten times. The chain recombines TRBV28 with TRBJ2-4, with unresolved D. Trimming left V 6 bases short and J 7 bases short, with 10 bases between. This CDR3 has 12 residues. CDR1 is MDHEN and CDR2 is SYDVKM in the germline V gene. CDR3 in DNA: TGTGCCAGCAGCCAGTCACACAACATTCAGTACTTC. Translation gives CASSQSHNIQYF.

This clonotype was seen many times. The chain recombines TRBV25-1 with TRBJ2-7; D not certain. Trimming cost V 5 bases and J 7 bases, with 9 bases left between them. Germline values: CDR1 MGHDK, CDR2 SYGVNS. The CDR3 contains 11 residues. The CDR3 region has the DNA TGTGCCAGCAGTAAAGTGGGGGAGCAGTACTTC. It translates to CASSKVGEQYF.

Of note for this clonotype: A much more abundant neighbour one base away suggests this may be a read error. The gene calls are TRBV14 and TRBJ2-3; 8 positions agree with TRBD2. Per germline, CDR1 SGHDN and CDR2 FVKESK. The CDR3 covers 16 residues. CDR3 loop: CVSSQGAGLGTDTQYF. DNA for the CDR3: TGTGTCAGCAGCCAGGGAGCGGGACTAGGCACAGATACGCAGTATTTT.

The rearrangement joins TRBV12-3 or TRBV12-4 to TRBJ1-6; perhaps TRBD1 as D (5 bases). V lost 8 bases, J lost 7 bases, and 12 bases lay in between. CDR3 size: 13 residues. The CDR3 region has the DNA TGTGCCAGCGTACAGGCTGCAAATTCACCCCTCCACTTT. Translated, it gives CASVQAANSPLHF.

A few counts support this clonotype. The chain recombines TRBV4-3 with TRBJ2-7; D is perhaps TRBD1 or TRBD2 (5 bases each). The CDR3 is 14 amino acids. Germline assignment: CDR1 LGHNA and CDR2 YSLEER. Trimming took off 0 bases at V and 3 bases at J, with 9 bases between the two ends. The CDR3 coding sequence is TGCGCCAGCAGCCAAGAGGGGGACCGCTACGAGCAGTACTTC. This sequence encodes CASSQEGDRYEQYF.

Note on this clonotype: At one boundary the junction diverges from the germline segment, which might be a read error. The chain has TRBV7-2 and TRBJ2-7; D is possibly TRBD2 (5 bases). Per germline, CDR1 SGHTA and CDR2 FQGNSA. CDR3 length: 13 amino acids. CDR3 coding DNA: TGTGCCAGCAGCTTAGCGGGAGATCGCGAGCAGAACTTC. Translating gives CASSLAGDREQNF.

This clonotype turned up a few times. V gene TRBV19 combines with J gene TRBJ1-1, with 9 bases fitting TRBD1. There are 16 residues in the CDR3. V lost 7 bases, J lost 1 base, and 10 bases stayed unmatched. Germline CDR1 reads LNHDA; CDR2 reads SQIVND (reference sequence). CDR3 nucleotides: TGTGCCAGTATAAAAACAGGGGGCGCAAAGAACACTGAAGCTTTCTTT. It codes for CASIKTGGAKNTEAFF.

This clonotype has only a few counts. The chain uses TRBV5-1 and TRBJ2-1; 7 bases map to TRBD2. The CDR3 covers 14 residues. Trimming at V came to 6 bases and at J to 15 bases, leaving 18 bases not matched to a gene. The germline gives CDR1 SGHRS, CDR2 YFSETQ. The CDR3 region has the DNA TGCGCCAGCATGGTAGCGGGTGGGAAACCGGGGCCGTTCTTC. This sequence encodes CASMVAGGKPGPFF.

This chain connects TRBV5-6 to TRBJ2-5; 11 nucleotides align to TRBD2. The CDR3 length is 16 residues. With 0 bases clipped from V and 5 bases from J, the junction kept 6 bases outside the gene matches. Germline-derived CDR1 and CDR2 are SGHDT and YYEEEE. DNA for the CDR3: TGTGCCAGCAGCTTGGGACTAGCGGGAAGCGGGGAGACCCAGTACTTC. Its translation: CASSLGLAGSGETQYF.

This clonotype was detected only a few times. The chain has TRBV5-1 and TRBJ2-1, with a weak D call TRBD2 (5 bases). Trimming removed 0 bases from V and 7 bases from J, with 17 bases in between. The V gene's germline CDR1 is SGHRS and CDR2 YFSETQ. CDR3 size: 16 residues. CDR3 sequence: CASSLAYSGLGNEQFF. The CDR3 DNA is TGCGCCAGCAGCTTGGCCTACAGCGGCCTCGGAAATGAGCAGTTCTTC.

This clonotype was counted at least ten times. This chain connects TRBV20-1 to TRBJ2-7; D gene ambiguous. This CDR3 is built from 13 residues. Germline V lookup: CDR1 DFQATT, CDR2 SNEGSKA (reference sequence). The ends were cut back, 5 bases at V and 2 bases at J, with 13 bases in the middle. CDR3 residues: CSASTFFPYEQYF. The CDR3 DNA is TGCAGTGCTTCGACTTTTTTTCCCTACGAGCAGTACTTC.

This clonotype showed up many times. This chain links TRBV9 with TRBJ2-5; no clear D gene. This CDR3 comprises 14 residues. The germline V and J ends were trimmed by 0 bases and 3 bases, with 9 bases remaining between them. Germline values: CDR1 SGDLS, CDR2 YYNGEE. CDR3 in DNA: TGTGCCAGCAGCGTAGGTGGGCTCGAAGAGACCCAGTACTTC. Translated: CASSVGGLEETQYF. The full variable domain, in which reference TRBV9 and TRBJ2-5 provide the parts outside the CDR3, is DSGVTQTPKHLITATGQRVTLRCSPRSGDLSVYWYQQSLDQGLQFLIQYYNGEERAKGNILERFSAQQFPDLHSELNLSSLELGDSALYFCASSVGGLEETQYFGPGTRLLVL.

A remark on this clonotype: An end of the junction differs from the germline gene, which may be a read error. This chain joins TRBV5-6 and TRBJ2-5; D might be TRBD1 (5 bases). Germline V gene sequence: CDR1 SGHDT, CDR2 YYEEEE. There are 13 residues in the CDR3. The chain's CDR3 is CASTLTVQETQYF. CDR3 DNA: TGTGCCAGCACCTTGACAGTCCAAGAGACCCAGTACTTC. Using reference TRBV5-6 and TRBJ2-5 for the parts outside the CDR3, the full variable domain is DAGVTQSPTHLIKTRGQQVTLRCSPKSGHDTVSWYQQALGQGPQFIFQYYEEEERQRGNFPDRFSGHQFPNYSSELNVNALLLGDSALYLCASTLTVQETQYFGPGTRLLVL.

This clonotype was counted at least ten times. The rearrangement joins TRBV7-2 to TRBJ2-5, with TRBD1 matching 7 bases. The CDR3 length is 15 residues. The germline CDR1 and CDR2 sequences are SGHTA and FQGNSA. Losses at the gene ends were 1 base for V and 7 bases for J; bases not matched to a gene: 9. This CDR3 is CASSLGSGSGGTQYF. The CDR3 coding sequence is TGTGCCAGCAGCTTAGGGTCAGGGTCAGGGGGGACCCAGTACTTC.

The rearrangement joins TRBV7-2 to TRBJ2-2; the D gene is possibly TRBD1 (6 bases). Germline CDR1 is SGHTA and CDR2 is FQGNSA. The CDR3 is 13 amino acids. Trimming stripped 5 bases from V and 6 bases from J, with 10 bases between. CDR3 amino acids: CASSPGQPGELFF. For the CDR3, the DNA is TGTGCCAGCAGCCCTGGACAGCCCGGGGAGCTGTTTTTT.

This clonotype occurred a few times. The chain uses TRBV24-1 and TRBJ2-7; D call uncertain. V was cut by 1 base and J by 9 bases, with 12 bases left in between. CDR3 length: 13 residues. The germline gives CDR1 KGHDR, CDR2 SFDVKD. Here the CDR3 reads CATSDFLGERQYF. CDR3 nucleotide sequence: TGTGCCACCAGTGATTTTTTGGGTGAGCGGCAGTACTTC.

In its sample, this clonotype was seen many times. This chain uses TRBV12-3 or TRBV12-4 with TRBJ2-1; D perhaps matches TRBD2 (6 bases). The CDR3 covers 17 residues. V lost 1 base to trimming and J lost 0 bases, with 13 bases between them. The CDR3 DNA reads as TGTGCCAGCAGTTTAGAAGGCCTAGCGAGCTCCTACAATGAGCAGTTCTTC. Translating it yields CASSLEGLASSYNEQFF.

V and J are TRBV6-5 and TRBJ1-5; D is unresolved. Trimming stripped 0 bases from V and 3 bases from J, with 9 bases between. This CDR3 has 15 residues. Germline-derived CDR1 and CDR2 are MNHEY and SVGAGI. The CDR3 protein is CASSYSHQSNQPQHF. The CDR3 DNA follows: TGTGCCAGCAGTTACTCTCATCAGTCCAATCAGCCCCAGCATTTT.

This clonotype has a handful of counts. This sequence joins TRBV7-9 and TRBJ2-1; TRBD1 might be the D (7 bases). Germline V gene lookup returns CDR1 SEHNR and CDR2 FQNEAQ (reference sequence). Trimming left V 4 bases short and J 6 bases short, with 16 bases between. The CDR3 runs to 15 residues. The CDR3 sequence is CASSSRGTGLNEQFF. Written as DNA, the CDR3 is TGTGCCAGCAGCTCCAGGGGGACTGGACTCAATGAGCAGTTCTTC. The full variable domain, in which reference TRBV7-9 and TRBJ2-1 provide the parts outside the CDR3, is DTGVSQNPRHKITKRGQNVTFRCDPISEHNRLYWYRQTLGQGPEFLTYFQNEAQLEKSRLLSDRFSAERPKGSFSTLEIQRTEQGDSAMYLCASSSRGTGLNEQFFGPGTRLTVL.

There are a few counts of this clonotype. The rearrangement joins TRBV7-6 to TRBJ2-5; possibly TRBD1 or TRBD2 for D (5 bases each). Trimming removed 5 bases from V and 1 base from J, with 20 bases in between. Germline V lookup: CDR1 SGHVS, CDR2 FNYEAQ. There are 17 residues in the CDR3. The CDR3 here is CASSEPEERDPQETQYF. CDR3 nucleotide sequence: TGTGCCAGCAGCGAGCCGGAGGAACGGGACCCCCAAGAGACCCAGTACTTC.

In this sample, this clonotype turned up a few times. The germline gene is not matched at one end of the junction; a read error may be the cause. The genes are TRBV2 and TRBJ2-1; 8 bases line up with TRBD2. Looked up from germline, CDR1 is SNHLY and CDR2 is FYNNEI. This CDR3 region has 11 residues. The CDR3 sequence: CASEVGGTSVF. For the CDR3, the DNA is TGTGCCAGCGAAGTAGGTGGGACTAGTGTCTTC.

The chain joins TRBV11-3 to TRBJ2-5; D unresolved. This CDR3 region has 13 residues. Trimming pared 2 bases from V and 5 bases from J, leaving 9 bases between. Germline CDR1 is SGHNT and CDR2 is YENEEA. CDR3 loop: CASSLNWAETQYF. CDR3 nucleotide sequence: TGTGCCAGCAGCTTAAATTGGGCGGAGACCCAGTACTTC.

This clonotype has a single count. The chain couples TRBV5-5 to TRBJ1-2; 8 bases align to TRBD1. This CDR3 is built from 15 residues. The J segment lost 4 bases and the V segment lost 0 bases, leaving 5 bases of the junction unmatched. Germline lookup yields CDR1 SGHKS and CDR2 YYEKEE (reference sequence). In DNA form, the CDR3 reads TGTGCCAGCAGCTTGGCCCCCGACAGGGGCTATGGCTACACCTTC. This gives the protein CASSLAPDRGYGYTF.

This clonotype was counted ten times or more. This chain joins TRBV5-1 and TRBJ2-7, with D perhaps matching TRBD1 (5 bases). The CDR3 extends over 13 amino acids. Germline CDR1 is SGHRS and CDR2 is YFSETQ. V was trimmed by 2 bases and J by 5 bases, leaving 11 bases between them. CDR3 sequence reads: CASSLGERDEQYF. The CDR3 DNA reads TGCGCCAGCAGCTTAGGGGAAAGGGACGAGCAGTACTTC.